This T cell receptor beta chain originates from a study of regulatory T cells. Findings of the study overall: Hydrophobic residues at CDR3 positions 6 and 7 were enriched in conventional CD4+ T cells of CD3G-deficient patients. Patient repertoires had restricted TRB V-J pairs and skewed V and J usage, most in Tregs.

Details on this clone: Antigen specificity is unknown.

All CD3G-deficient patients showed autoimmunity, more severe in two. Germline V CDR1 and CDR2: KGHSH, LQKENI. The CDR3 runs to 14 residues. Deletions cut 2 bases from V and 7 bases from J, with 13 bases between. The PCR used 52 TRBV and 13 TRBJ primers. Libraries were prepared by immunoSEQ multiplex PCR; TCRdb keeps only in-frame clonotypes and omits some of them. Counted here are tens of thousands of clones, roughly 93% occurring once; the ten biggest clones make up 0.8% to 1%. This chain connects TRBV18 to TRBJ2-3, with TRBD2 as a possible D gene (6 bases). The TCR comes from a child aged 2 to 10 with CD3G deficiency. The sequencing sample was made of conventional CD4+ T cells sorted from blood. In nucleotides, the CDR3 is TGTGCCAGCTCACCATACCGCGGGGAACATACGCAGTATTTT. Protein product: CASSPYRGEHTQYF.